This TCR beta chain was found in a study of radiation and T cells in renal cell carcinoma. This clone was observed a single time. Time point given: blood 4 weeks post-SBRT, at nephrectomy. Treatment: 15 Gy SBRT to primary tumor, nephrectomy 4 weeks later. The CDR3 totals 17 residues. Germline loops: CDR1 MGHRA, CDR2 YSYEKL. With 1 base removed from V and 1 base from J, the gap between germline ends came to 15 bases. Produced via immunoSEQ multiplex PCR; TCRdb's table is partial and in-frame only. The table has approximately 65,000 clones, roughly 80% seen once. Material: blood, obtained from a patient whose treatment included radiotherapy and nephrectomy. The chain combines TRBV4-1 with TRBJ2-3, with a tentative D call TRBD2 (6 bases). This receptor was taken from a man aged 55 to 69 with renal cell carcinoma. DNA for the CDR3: TGCGCCAGCAGCCAAGCGGTACCCGGGAGACGCACAGATACGCAGTATTTT. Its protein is CASSQAVPGRRTDTQYF.